The source of this TCR beta chain is a study of cytomegalovirus exposure and HLA in healthy donors. 60 Vbeta and 13 Jbeta primers were used in PCR. Generated by immunoSEQ multiplex PCR, the TCRdb table keeps only in-frame clones and is missing some. The table shows more than 85,000 clones, with less than 70% occurring only once. Source material: PBMCs. The clonotype originates from a female donor in good health and CMV-seronegative.

This CDR3 reads CASSRTDRPSYNEQFF. The CDR3 DNA follows: TGTGCCAGCTCACGGACCGACAGGCCTTCCTACAATGAGCAGTTCTTC. The chain links TRBV18 to TRBJ2-1; possibly TRBD1 for D (6 bases). V was cut by 4 bases and J by 1 base, with 14 bases left in between. CDR3 size: 16 residues. Germline V CDR1 and CDR2: KGHSH, LQKENI.